This T cell receptor beta chain was sequenced during a study of beta chain features in type 1 diabetes. Germline V gene lookup returns CDR1 SGHVS and CDR2 FNYEAQ. This CDR3 is 14 amino acids long. V was shortened by 5 bases and J by 5 bases, with 15 bases between the two germline ends. Comments on this clone: Its antigen is still unknown.

Regarding the study as a whole: Among type 1 diabetes patients, VDJ junctions had fewer insertions and more deletions. TCRB CDR3s were moderately but significantly shorter in Type 1 diabetes patients in all four CD4+ subsets. For TCRB rearrangement, an influence of HLA type remained unresolved here. There was a possibility that cDNA sequencing over-represented cells with high TCR expression.

The authors reverse transcribed all of the isolated RNA, so sequencing captured expressed TCRB transcripts. Each sample of naive, central memory or regulatory T cells had, on average, about 3.6 million reads. Clones were sequenced by immunoSEQ multiplex PCR, and TCRdb holds only the in-frame ones, with some missing. The sample lists about 740,000 clones, roughly 13% occurring once. This chain joins TRBV7-6 and TRBJ1-2, with D unresolved. The specimen sequenced was naive CD4+ T cells from blood. The source of this sequence is a man younger than 35 with type 1 diabetes. For the CDR3, the DNA is TGTGCCAGCAGCCCAAGGACGGTTGGGTATGGCTACACCTTC. Encoded protein: CASSPRTVGYGYTF.